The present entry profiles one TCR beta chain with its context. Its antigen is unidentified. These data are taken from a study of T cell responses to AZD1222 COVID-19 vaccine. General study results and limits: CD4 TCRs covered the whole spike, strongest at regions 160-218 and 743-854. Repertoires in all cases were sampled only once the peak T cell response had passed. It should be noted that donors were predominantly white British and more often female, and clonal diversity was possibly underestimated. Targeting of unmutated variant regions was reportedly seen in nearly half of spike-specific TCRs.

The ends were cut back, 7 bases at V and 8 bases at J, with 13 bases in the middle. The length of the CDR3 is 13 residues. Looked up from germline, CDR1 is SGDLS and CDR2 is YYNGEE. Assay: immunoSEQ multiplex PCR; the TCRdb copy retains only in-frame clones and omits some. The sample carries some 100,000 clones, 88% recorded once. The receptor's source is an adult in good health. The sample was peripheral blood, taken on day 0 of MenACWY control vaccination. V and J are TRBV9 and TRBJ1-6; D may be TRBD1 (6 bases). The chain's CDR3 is CASGLEGDSPLHF. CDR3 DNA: TGTGCCAGCGGACTTGAGGGGGATTCACCCCTCCACTTT.